Presented here are 24 T cell receptor beta chains from one specimen sequenced in a study of cytomegalovirus exposure and HLA in healthy donors. Amplification used 60 Vbeta primers and 13 Jbeta primers. Only in-frame clones appear in the TCRdb table, and some are missing; sequencing was by immunoSEQ multiplex PCR. Of 150,000 to 200,000 clones in the sample, around 77% are singletons; the top ten hold 3% to 3.5%. Sequencing was done on a sample of PBMCs. The receptors stem from a female donor in good health and CMV-seronegative.

The CDR3 nucleotides read TGTGCCAGCAGCAAGGACAGGGGCGACCCTTCCTACAATGAGCAGTTCTTC. This codes for CASSKDRGDPSYNEQFF. The chain links TRBV5-8 to TRBJ2-1; 9 bases are a match to TRBD1. The ends lost 4 bases at V and 1 base at J; junction bases unmatched: 9. CDR1 SGHTS and CDR2 YDEGEE come from the germline V gene. The CDR3 contains 17 residues.

The V call is TRBV28, the J call TRBJ2-4; 10 bases map to TRBD2. Looked up from germline, CDR1 is MDHEN and CDR2 is SYDVKM. CDR3 length: 16 amino acids. The V and J ends lost 5 bases and 8 bases, in that order; junction bases with no gene match: 12. CDR3 region: CASSTEAGGSQYIQYF. The CDR3 DNA reads as TGTGCCAGCAGTACGGAAGCGGGGGGGTCTCAGTACATTCAGTACTTC.

The chain joins TRBV9 to TRBJ1-2; D call uncertain. Germline V gives CDR1 SGDLS, CDR2 YYNGEE. With 1 base removed from V and 8 bases from J, the gap between germline ends came to 6 bases. The CDR3 contains 11 residues. CDR3 sequence: CASSVSGGYTF. CDR3 DNA sequence: TGTGCCAGCAGCGTATCCGGGGGCTACACCTTC.

The chain joins TRBV11-3 to TRBJ2-7; D ambiguous. From germline, CDR1 is SGHNT and CDR2 YENEEA. Trimming removed 2 bases at V and 4 bases at J, with 12 bases between. CDR3 size: 14 residues. CDR3 sequence (DNA): TGTGCCAGCAGCTTAATGGCGGAAAGTTACGAGCAGTACTTC. This codes for CASSLMAESYEQYF.

The J gene is TRBJ2-3, the V gene TRBV6-1; 11 bases align to TRBD2. The CDR3 has 15 amino acids. Losses at the gene ends were 8 bases for V and 4 bases for J; bases not matched to a gene: 8. Looked up from germline, CDR1 is MNHNS and CDR2 is SASEGT. Here the CDR3 reads CASFFTSGSSDTQYF. As DNA, the CDR3 is TGTGCCAGCTTTTTTACTAGCGGGAGTTCAGATACGCAGTATTTT.

This clone was found a few times. This sequence joins TRBV18 and TRBJ1-5, with D uncertain. Per germline, CDR1 KGHSH and CDR2 LQKENI. This CDR3 spans 14 amino acids. V was shortened by 3 bases and J by 7 bases, with 13 bases between the two germline ends. The CDR3 spells CASSPVEGGQPQHF. The CDR3 nucleotides read TGTGCCAGCTCACCGGTTGAGGGAGGCCAGCCCCAGCATTTT. Full variable domain (missing parts from reference TRBV18 and TRBJ1-5): NAGVMQNPRHLVRRRGQEARLRCSPMKGHSHVYWYRQLPEEGLKFMVYLQKENIIDESGMPKERFSAEFPKEGPSILRIQQVVRGDSAAYFCASSPVEGGQPQHFGDGTRLSIL.

The CDR3 here is CAISTTGVGYTF. The CDR3 nucleotides are TGTGCCATCAGCACGACAGGGGTCGGCTACACCTTC. V is TRBV10-3 and J is TRBJ1-2, with TRBD1 identical over 8 bases. The V gene's germline CDR1 is ENHRY and CDR2 SYGVKD. The CDR3 consists of 12 residues. J was trimmed by 8 bases and V by 6 bases; bases with no gene match: 5.

The chain employs TRBV9 and TRBJ1-1; tentative D call: TRBD1 (6 bases). The CDR3 runs to 14 residues. With 4 bases removed from V and 1 base from J, the gap between germline ends came to 11 bases. The germline V gene encodes CDR1 SGDLS and CDR2 YYNGEE. The CDR3 is CASSPGHPNTEAFF. The CDR3 DNA is TGTGCCAGCAGCCCGGGACACCCGAACACTGAAGCTTTCTTT.

V gene TRBV7-2 combines with J gene TRBJ1-1, with 11 bases identical to TRBD1. The V segment lost 5 bases and the J segment 10 bases; nucleotides outside the gene matches: 15. CDR1 is SGHTA, CDR2 FQGNSA, per germline. The CDR3 covers 16 residues. The CDR3 DNA follows: TGTGCCAGCAGCCTACGCCGGGACAGGGGGTATATTGGAGCTTTCTTT. Translated: CASSLRRDRGYIGAFF.

The rearrangement links TRBV30 to TRBJ2-1; no reliable D call. This CDR3 contains 13 residues. Trimming took 3 bases from V and 0 from J, leaving 6 bases between them. Germline V gene data show CDR1 as GTSNPN and CDR2 as SVGIG (reference sequence). The CDR3 is CAWRADSYNEQFF. The CDR3 bases are TGTGCCTGGAGGGCGGACTCCTACAATGAGCAGTTCTTC.

The V call is TRBV14, the J call TRBJ1-2; a weak D match, TRBD1 (6 bases). The CDR3 has 13 residues. The germline V and J ends were trimmed by 1 base and 7 bases, with 10 bases remaining between them. Per the germline V gene, CDR1 is SGHDN and CDR2 is FVKESK. In DNA, the CDR3 is TGTGCCAGCAGCCAAGCTTTGACAGGTGGCTACACCTTC. Translating gives CASSQALTGGYTF.

This chain connects TRBV19 to TRBJ2-5, with 11 positions matching TRBD2. This CDR3 has 16 residues. V lost 5 bases, J lost 4 bases, and 9 bases stayed unmatched. From germline, CDR1 is LNHDA and CDR2 SQIVND (reference sequence). This CDR3 reads CASSLLAGGTRETQYF. The CDR3 DNA is TGTGCCAGTAGTCTCCTAGCGGGGGGCACCCGAGAGACCCAGTACTTC.

V gene TRBV6-1 combines with J gene TRBJ2-7, with 10 bases lining up with TRBD2. V shed 6 bases, J shed 6 bases, and the junction held 8 bases outside the gene matches. Germline V gives CDR1 MNHNS, CDR2 SASEGT. The CDR3 loop spans 14 amino acids. CDR3 loop: CASRELAGVSEQYF. DNA for the CDR3: TGTGCCAGCAGAGAGCTAGCGGGAGTCTCCGAGCAGTACTTC.

This sequence joins TRBV7-7 and TRBJ1-3; 7 positions match TRBD1. This CDR3 has 14 amino acids. J gave up 0 bases and V 11 bases, and 7 bases lay outside the gene matches. CDR1 is SSHAT and CDR2 is FNYEAQ in the germline V gene (reference sequence). The CDR3 reads CARRDSRSGNTIYF. CDR3 coding DNA: TGTGCCCGCCGGGACAGCCGCTCTGGAAACACCATATATTTT.

The V and J genes are TRBV7-2 and TRBJ2-2; unclear D gene. The CDR3 loop spans 15 amino acids. Looked up from germline, CDR1 is SGHTA and CDR2 is FQGNSA. V lost 1 base and J lost 2, with 8 bases in between. The CDR3 loop reads CASSLVTLNTGELFF. The CDR3 region has the DNA TGTGCCAGCAGCTTAGTGACTCTAAACACCGGGGAGCTGTTTTTT.

V usage is TRBV6-6 and J usage is TRBJ2-5; 7 bases fit TRBD1. The CDR3 length is 15 residues. J lost 2 bases, V lost 2 bases, and 5 bases had no gene match. CDR1 is MNHNY, CDR2 SVGAGI, per germline (reference sequence). CDR3: CASSYLGTDQETQYF. CDR3 coding DNA: TGTGCCAGCAGTTACCTGGGGACAGATCAAGAGACCCAGTACTTC.

Worth noting for this clone: This sample includes further DNA sequences coding for the same CDR3. The chain is built from TRBV7-9 and TRBJ1-5; a possible D gene is TRBD1 (6 bases). Trimming stripped 5 bases from V and 0 bases from J, with 8 bases between. CDR1 and CDR2 from the germline V gene are SEHNR and FQNEAQ (reference sequence). This CDR3 region has 14 residues. CDR3 DNA sequence: TGTGCCAGCAGCCTGGACAGTAGCAATCAGCCCCAGCATTTT. It translates to CASSLDSSNQPQHF. Supplemented by reference TRBV7-9 and TRBJ1-5, the full variable domain reads DTGVSQNPRHKITKRGQNVTFRCDPISEHNRLYWYRQTLGQGPEFLTYFQNEAQLEKSRLLSDRFSAERPKGSFSTLEIQRTEQGDSAMYLCASSLDSSNQPQHFGDGTRLSIL.

Here the CDR3 DNA reads TGTGCCAGCAGCTTAGTTGGGGCAGGCATTGGAAACACCATATATTTT. Translating gives CASSLVGAGIGNTIYF. V and J are TRBV7-9 and TRBJ1-3; a weak D match, TRBD1 (5 bases). Trimming took off 1 base at V and 3 bases at J, with 13 bases between the two ends. Germline V CDR1 and CDR2: SEHNR, FQNEAQ (reference sequence). The CDR3 is 16 residues long.

The V call is TRBV5-1, the J call TRBJ2-2, with 8 bases identical to TRBD1. Trimming removed 5 bases from V and 3 bases from J; junction bases left unmatched: 6. This CDR3 is 15 amino acids long. In germline, CDR1 is SGHRS, CDR2 YFSETQ. The CDR3 DNA reads as TGCGCCAGCAGAAAGGGACAGGAGCACACCGGGGAGCTGTTTTTT. It encodes CASRKGQEHTGELFF.

The rearrangement links TRBV6-6 to TRBJ2-3; the D gene is possibly TRBD2 (5 bases). Trimming left V 6 bases short and J 0 bases short, with 10 bases between. The CDR3 length is 14 residues. CDR1 is MNHNY, CDR2 SVGAGI, per germline (reference sequence). CDR3 region: CASRPGVSTDTQYF. In DNA form, the CDR3 reads TGTGCCAGCAGACCCGGGGTTAGCACAGATACGCAGTATTTT.

V and J are TRBV7-9 and TRBJ2-3, with 10 bases lining up with TRBD2. Unmatched junction bases numbered 3, after V lost 5 bases and J lost 1 base. The CDR3 spans 15 residues. Germline CDR1 reads SEHNR; CDR2 reads FQNEAQ (reference sequence). Here the CDR3 reads CASSDLAGGTDTQYF. The CDR3 coding sequence is TGTGCCAGCAGCGACCTAGCGGGAGGCACAGATACGCAGTATTTT. The full variable domain, its missing parts supplied by reference TRBV7-9 and TRBJ2-3, is DTGVSQNPRHKITKRGQNVTFRCDPISEHNRLYWYRQTLGQGPEFLTYFQNEAQLEKSRLLSDRFSAERPKGSFSTLEIQRTEQGDSAMYLCASSDLAGGTDTQYFGPGTRLTVL.

The rearrangement joins TRBV27 to TRBJ2-5; D is uncertain. Trimming took 6 bases from V and 3 from J, leaving 5 bases between them. Germline V gene data show CDR1 as MNHEY and CDR2 as SMNVEV (reference sequence). CDR3 length equals 11 residues. The DNA for the CDR3 is TGTGCCAGCAGAATAAAAGAGACCCAGTACTTC. This encodes CASRIKETQYF.

This chain connects TRBV30 to TRBJ2-3, with 14 positions matching TRBD2. The V and J ends lost 1 base and 5 bases, in that order; junction bases with no gene match: 5. CDR1 and CDR2 from the germline V gene are GTSNPN and SVGIG (reference sequence). The CDR3 is made up of 16 amino acids. The CDR3 sequence: CAWSEGLAGGGDTQYF. The DNA for the CDR3 is TGTGCCTGGAGTGAAGGACTAGCGGGGGGTGGAGATACGCAGTATTTT.

The rearrangement joins TRBV18 to TRBJ2-6; 11 positions agree with TRBD2. The CDR3 sequence is 18 residues long. Germline-derived CDR1 and CDR2 are KGHSH and LQKENI. The V segment lost 3 bases and the J segment 2 bases; nucleotides outside the gene matches: 6. The CDR3 protein is CASSPTSGRGTGANVLTF. For the CDR3, the DNA is TGTGCCAGCTCACCCACTAGCGGGAGAGGTACTGGGGCCAACGTCCTGACTTTC.